A selection of T cell receptor beta chains follows, all from one sample in a study of cytomegalovirus exposure and HLA in healthy donors. The table came from immunoSEQ multiplex PCR; TCRdb's copy has only in-frame clones and leaves some out. Among 71,000 or so clones listed, approximately 94% were seen once. Sequenced input: PBMCs. These receptors all come from a woman aged 18-29 years in good health and CMV-seronegative. Both conserved end residues are part of each CDR3. The D gene is left open where the match is weak. The size of a clone is reported for some rows only, either as once, few or many, or as a class for expanded clones.

CDR3 DNA: TGTGCCAGCAGCCAGCCGGGACTTGAGAACACTGAAGCTTTCTTT
CDR3 protein: CASSQPGLENTEAFF
V gene: TRBV4-2
D gene: -
clone size: -
J gene: TRBJ1-1

CDR3 DNA: TGTGCCAGCTCGCGACGGGGGGGCCTGACAGATACGCAGTATTTT
CDR3 protein: CASSRRGGLTDTQYF
V gene: TRBV27
D gene: TRBD2
clone size: -
J gene: TRBJ2-3

CDR3 DNA: TGTGCCAGCAGGCCGACCGGGACTAGCGTCAATGAGCAGTTCTTC
CDR3 protein: CASRPTGTSVNEQFF
V gene: TRBV11-2
D gene: TRBD2
clone size: -
J gene: TRBJ2-1

CDR3 DNA: TGTGCCAGCAGCTTAGCGCTTAACAGGGGTAACACTGAAGCTTTCTTT
CDR3 protein: CASSLALNRGNTEAFF
V gene: TRBV7-2
D gene: TRBD1
clone size: -
J gene: TRBJ1-1

CDR3 DNA: TGTGCCTGGAGTAAAAGTCTAGGATATGGCTACACCTTC
CDR3 protein: CAWSKSLGYGYTF
V gene: TRBV30
D gene: -
clone size: -
J gene: TRBJ1-2

CDR3 DNA: TGTGCCAGCAGCTTTGCCGGACAGATAAACACCGGGGAGCTGTTTTTT
CDR3 protein: CASSFAGQINTGELFF
V gene: TRBV5-4
D gene: -
clone size: once
J gene: TRBJ2-2

CDR3 DNA: TGTGCCAGCAGTTTAACCTCAGGGCTTTGGGATGGCTACACCTTC
CDR3 protein: CASSLTSGLWDGYTF
V gene: TRBV27
D gene: -
clone size: -
J gene: TRBJ1-2

CDR3 DNA: TGTGCCAGCAGTTTATCCTATAGCTCCTACAATGAGCAGTTCTTC
CDR3 protein: CASSLSYSSYNEQFF
V gene: TRBV27
D gene: -
clone size: once
J gene: TRBJ2-1

CDR3 DNA: TGTGCCAGCAGCCGTAATACTGCCGTGGGCTACACCTTC
CDR3 protein: CASSRNTAVGYTF
V gene: TRBV7-9
D gene: -
clone size: -
J gene: TRBJ1-2

CDR3 DNA: TGTGCCAGCAGCTTGGACAGGGCGGCAGATACGCAGTATTTT
CDR3 protein: CASSLDRAADTQYF
V gene: TRBV7-9
D gene: TRBD1
clone size: -
J gene: TRBJ2-3

CDR3 DNA: TGTGCCAGCAGAAGGGGCACTAATGAAAAACTGTTTTTT
CDR3 protein: CASRRGTNEKLFF
V gene: TRBV6-6
D gene: -
clone size: -
J gene: TRBJ1-4

CDR3 DNA: TGCGCCAGCAGCCAAGATCTGTGGGGGGGAGACAATGAGCAGTTCTTC
CDR3 protein: CASSQDLWGGDNEQFF
V gene: TRBV4-3
D gene: TRBD2
clone size: -
J gene: TRBJ2-1

CDR3 DNA: TGTGCCAGCAGTGCCCTTAGCGGGGGGGCCACAGATACGCAGTATTTT
CDR3 protein: CASSALSGGATDTQYF
V gene: TRBV2
D gene: TRBD2
clone size: -
J gene: TRBJ2-3

CDR3 DNA: TGTGCCAGCAGCCCTGGACTAGCGGGGGGGGATGAGCAGTTCTTC
CDR3 protein: CASSPGLAGGDEQFF
V gene: TRBV28
D gene: TRBD2
clone size: -
J gene: TRBJ2-1